This T cell receptor (beta chain) was observed in a study of CD8 T cells in ankylosing spondylitis. Whole-study results and caveats: Some motif variants had been reported before (in reactive arthritis synovial fluid and blood). Significant enrichment of disease-linked clones was reportedly seen in matched ankylosing spondylitis synovial fluid. Typical of ankylosing spondylitis blood, it appeared, was a TCR beta motif of eight highly homologous variants.

Deletions cut 2 bases from V and 1 base from J, with 13 bases between. The CDR3 is 16 residues long. The V gene's germline CDR1 is SGHKS and CDR2 YYEKEE (reference sequence). This clonotype was recorded many times. The antigen remains undetermined. Quantitative 5'-RACE with molecular barcodes was used to make the TCR beta libraries. MiXCR, applied by TCRdb to the 5' RACE reads, yields one record per CDR3 protein. This sample has around 120,000 distinct CDR3 sequences, with roughly 8.8% found just once. This sequence was found in a male donor with ankylosing spondylitis or in good health (not recorded which). The gene calls are TRBV5-5 and TRBJ1-5, with D unresolved. The specimen sequenced was blood, either unsorted or a sorted T cell fraction (not recorded which). CDR3 in amino acids: CASSLTGLRSNQPQHF. As DNA, the CDR3 is TGTGCCAGCAGCTTAACTGGTCTGCGGAGCAATCAGCCCCAGCATTTT.